This entry concerns a single TCR beta chain. Its antigen is currently not known. Base-call qualities are not available, and no considerably larger clone is one nucleotide away. The immunoSEQ Assay, a bias-controlled multiplex PCR, was used to amplify TCRbeta CDR3 regions from genomic DNA. Regarding the original processing steps: The number of nucleated cells in each sample was estimated from the amplification of reference gene primers within the assay. To quantify the absolute abundance of each unique TCRbeta CDR3 rearrangement, sequence reads were collapsed and filtered. Productive Simpson clonality was computed per sample as the square root of Simpson's diversity index over productive rearrangements. TCRdb stores this immuneACCESS table with in-frame sequences only. Part of the clones is absent; in the studies checked, under half of the shortfall reflects unresolved V genes, and no reason is known for the rest. V, J and clone size are those of that table, while D and trimming were read from the DNA. Across this sample there are roughly 290,000 clones, with more than 70% seen only once. The ten biggest clones cover approximately 7.8% of the sample.

Another Seattle source contributed samples from volunteer blood donors who had recovered from COVID-19. The collaborating institutions used their own protocols to collect whole blood in K2EDTA tubes. Collaborator samples were shipped for TCRbeta analysis as frozen whole blood, isolated PBMCs, or DNA extracted from either sample type. The germline V gene supplies CDR1 MNHEY and CDR2 SVGAGI. The CDR3, from cysteine to phenylalanine, totals 14 residues. Of all the DNA, just the CDR3 is kept, 42 bases in frame from base 1. The germline V end is reduced by 5 bases and the J end by 5 bases; junction bases left unmatched: 9. The data are from a study of blood T cell repertoires in COVID-19 (TCRdb year 2020). For the wider study: Samples from collaborators originated in the United States, Italy and Spain and spanned both the acute and convalescent phases of COVID-19. The material from the prospective study consisted of cDNA or gDNA derived from T cells, B-cell-depleted T cells, or PBMCs. Subjects who had been exposed to COVID-19, were actively infected with it, or had recovered from it provided the deeply sampled blood TCRbeta repertoires that made up the dataset. The repertoires were released in a freely available public database meant as a resource for research on the immune response to SARS-CoV-2. Samples came from the ongoing ImmuneRACE study (first 160 participants) plus 1,254 subjects from 6 global collaborators. Nearly every sample came with metadata listing a de-identified subject ID, COVID-19 status, age in years and sex. HLA class I and class II types, where available, came from metadata supplied by the sample provider rather than from assay-based typing. The paper's findings and limits, for the study overall: The amount of clinical and demographic metadata varied by source and participant and was provided uncurated.

In this chain, TRBV6-5 is recombined with TRBJ2-7, with 7 junctional bases fitting TRBD1. Sequencing was performed on peripheral blood. This sequence originates from a woman aged 45-59 years who had recovered from COVID-19. The CDR3 is CASSQLQGRDEQYF. The DNA is TGTGCCAGCAGTCAACTACAGGGGCGGGACGAGCAGTACTTC.